The rows below give T cell receptor beta chains drawn from one sample of a study of T-cell reconstitution after alpha-beta-depleted transplantation in children. In TCRdb, the PCR reads were re-called with MiXCR into one record per CDR3 protein. This table has 200,000 to 250,000 distinct CDR3 sequences, approximately 12% appearing once. Sequences were derived from PBMCs from the stem cell graft donor, sampled from the stem cell graft. Source of these receptors: a human donor who donated a stem cell graft to a child with acute lymphoblastic leukemia. The CDR3 runs from the conserved cysteine through the conserved F or W. D genes are given only for firm matches. The size of a clone is reported for some rows only, either as once, few or many, or as a class for expanded clones.

>TRBV20-1|12|.|many|TRBJ1-1
TGCAGTGCTACGACAGGGAACACTGAAGCTTTCTTT
CSATTGNTEAFF
>TRBV3-1|13|.|many|TRBJ1-6
TGTGCCAGCAGCTTACTCCGGGAATCACCCCTCCACTTT
CASSLLRESPLHF
>TRBV5-5|12|.|few|TRBJ2-1
TGTGCCAGCAGCTTCGGAGGGACCAGGGAGTTCTTC
CASSFGGTREFF
>TRBV5-1|15|TRBD1|once|TRBJ1-1
TGCGCCAGCAGCTCCGGGACAGGCGTCACCGCTGAAGCTTTCTTT
CASSSGTGVTAEAFF
>TRBV20-1|13|.|.|TRBJ2-1
TGCAGTGCTATCCTAGCCTTATTCAATGAGCAGTTCTTC
CSAILALFNEQFF
>TRBV20-1|14|.|many|TRBJ2-7
TGCAGTGCTAGAGATTCGGAGAGCGCCTACGAGCAGTACTTC
CSARDSESAYEQYF
>TRBV25-1|14|.|many|TRBJ2-7
TGTGCCAGCAGTGAACACCCTCCGAGCTACGAGCAGTACTTC
CASSEHPPSYEQYF
>TRBV7-6|17|.|few|TRBJ1-1
TGTGCCAGCAGCTTCCCTAGGGCCGGCCCCGGGAACACTGAAGCTTTCTTT
CASSFPRAGPGNTEAFF
>TRBV5-1|14|TRBD2|many|TRBJ2-1
TGCGCCAGCAGCTCTCGGGAGGGCAGGGATGAGCAGTTCTTC
CASSSREGRDEQFF
>TRBV29-1|14|.|many|TRBJ2-1
TGCAGCGTCCCGGTTTTCGGAGGGTACAATGAGCAGTTCTTC
CSVPVFGGYNEQFF
>TRBV20-1|14|.|many|TRBJ1-1
TGCAGTGCGCGTCCAATCATGGGTGGCACTGAAGCTTTCTTT
CSARPIMGGTEAFF
>TRBV30|12|.|many|TRBJ1-1
TGTGCCTGGAGCCACGTGAACACTGAAGCTTTCTTT
CAWSHVNTEAFF
>TRBV28|14|TRBD1|many|TRBJ1-3
TGTGCCAGCAGCCTACAGGGGTCTGGAAACACCATATATTTT
CASSLQGSGNTIYF
>TRBV27|14|.|.|TRBJ2-2
TGTGCCAGCACTGCCAGTTCGGGGGCCGGGGAGCTGTTTTTT
CASTASSGAGELFF
>TRBV5-4|13|.|many|TRBJ2-3
TGTGCCAGCAGCCCGAATCCTAAAGATACGCAGTATTTT
CASSPNPKDTQYF
>TRBV9|17|.|many|TRBJ1-2
TGTGCCAGCAGCGCGCAATTCCGGGACACCCTCGGTTATGGCTACACCTTC
CASSAQFRDTLGYGYTF
>TRBV12-3/TRBV12-4|12|.|many|TRBJ2-7
TGTGCCAGCCGACAGGACTCCTACGAGCAGTACTTC
CASRQDSYEQYF
>TRBV29-1|15|.|many|TRBJ2-7
TGCAGCGTTTCAATTTTCCGGGAAGGATCTTACGAGCAGTACTTC
CSVSIFREGSYEQYF
>TRBV5-1|14|TRBD1|many|TRBJ1-1
TGCGCCAGCAGCTTCGACAGGGAGAACACTGAAGCTTTCTTT
CASSFDRENTEAFF
>TRBV28|14|.|many|TRBJ2-3
TGTGCCAGCAGTCAAAGGGCAGGCTGGGATACGCAGTATTTT
CASSQRAGWDTQYF
>TRBV10-3|16|TRBD1|many|TRBJ2-3
TGTGCCATCGGTAGCGGGACAGGGGGCAGGACAGATACGCAGTATTTT
CAIGSGTGGRTDTQYF
>TRBV4-3|18|.|.|TRBJ2-3
TGCGCCAGCAGCCCTTGGGAAGGGCTGCTGGGGGGCACAGATACGCAGTATTTT
CASSPWEGLLGGTDTQYF
>TRBV3-1|16|TRBD1|many|TRBJ1-1
TGTGCCAGCAGCAAAAAGGACAGGGTGATGGGCACTGAAGCTTTCTTT
CASSKKDRVMGTEAFF
>TRBV7-9|14|TRBD2|many|TRBJ2-3
TGTGCCAGCAGCGAGACTAGCGGGGCGGATACGCAGTATTTT
CASSETSGADTQYF
>TRBV20-1|18|TRBD1|many|TRBJ2-5
TGCAGTGGGTGGACAGGTGGGGGATTACTTCGTAGCCAAGAGACCCAGTACTTC
CSGWTGGGLLRSQETQYF
>TRBV7-9|14|.|many|TRBJ1-1
TGTGCCAGCAGCTTAGAATCCGGGATGACTGAAGCTTTCTTT
CASSLESGMTEAFF
>TRBV9|11|.|many|TRBJ2-1
TGTGCCAGCGGGTCCTACAATGAGCAGTTCTTC
CASGSYNEQFF
>TRBV3-1|15|.|many|TRBJ2-5
TGTGCCAGCAGCCAAGACCGAAGGAAGCAGGAGACCCAGTACTTC
CASSQDRRKQETQYF
>TRBV27|15|TRBD1|.|TRBJ1-5
TGTGCCAGCAGTTTGGCCAATACAGGGGGGCAGCCCCAGCATTTT
CASSLANTGGQPQHF
>TRBV27|15|TRBD1|many|TRBJ2-3
TGTGCCAGCAGTTTAAAAGGGGGCCGCACAGATACGCAGTATTTT
CASSLKGGRTDTQYF
>TRBV7-2|15|.|many|TRBJ2-7
TGTGCCAGCAGCTTAGAGTGGACCTTCAACTACGAGCAGTACTTC
CASSLEWTFNYEQYF
>TRBV7-8|14|.|.|TRBJ1-1
TGTGCCAGCAGCAAACAGGCCCCGAACACTGAAGCTTTCTTT
CASSKQAPNTEAFF
>TRBV29-1|13|TRBD1|many|TRBJ2-7
TGCAGCTCCAGACGGGACAGGGGTGGCGAGCAGTACTTC
CSSRRDRGGEQYF
>TRBV12-3/TRBV12-4|13|.|many|TRBJ1-5
TGTGCCAGCAGTTCCGATAACAATCAGCCCCAGCATTTT
CASSSDNNQPQHF
>TRBV20-1|14|TRBD2|many|TRBJ2-7
TGCAGTGCTAGAGGACTAGCGGGAGCGGAGGAGCAGTACTTC
CSARGLAGAEEQYF
>TRBV27|16|.|many|TRBJ2-2
TGTGCCAGCAGTAAAGATGGGGGGAGAGCCACCGGGGAGCTGTTTTTT
CASSKDGGRATGELFF